This entry lists 19 T cell receptor beta chains sequenced from one sample in a study of blood T cell repertoires in COVID-19. Generated by immunoSEQ multiplex PCR, the TCRdb table keeps only in-frame clones and is missing some. The profile shows under 200,000 clones, roughly 75% of them singletons. Sequenced: peripheral blood. These receptors were taken from a man between 65 and 85 years old with active or convalescent COVID-19.

This chain joins TRBV6-1 and TRBJ1-2; 10 bases are a match to TRBD1. There are 17 residues in the CDR3. V lost 0 bases and J lost 5; bases outside the gene matches: 9. Germline V gene data show CDR1 as MNHNS and CDR2 as SASEGT. The CDR3 here is CASSEASRPGQGYGYTF. The CDR3 DNA reads TGTGCCAGCAGTGAAGCGTCCAGACCGGGACAGGGGTATGGCTACACCTTC.

V and J are TRBV9 and TRBJ2-7; no clear D. This CDR3 comprises 15 residues. Trimming removed 0 bases at V and 0 bases at J, with 10 bases between. Germline values: CDR1 SGDLS, CDR2 YYNGEE. The CDR3 coding sequence is TGTGCCAGCAGCGTAGGGCAGGCCAGCTCCTACGAGCAGTACTTC. Protein: CASSVGQASSYEQYF. The entire variable domain, with the rest obtained from reference TRBV9 and TRBJ2-7, is as follows: DSGVTQTPKHLITATGQRVTLRCSPRSGDLSVYWYQQSLDQGLQFLIQYYNGEERAKGNILERFSAQQFPDLHSELNLSSLELGDSALYFCASSVGQASSYEQYFGPGTRLTVT.

Written as DNA, the CDR3 is TGCGCCAGCAGCCAAGTAATCAGTAATAGCAATCAGCCCCAGCATTTT. Its translation: CASSQVISNSNQPQHF. The gene calls are TRBV4-1 and TRBJ1-5; D is unclear. The germline V gene has CDR1 MGHRA and CDR2 YSYEKL. V was shortened by 1 base and J by 0 bases, with 10 bases between the two germline ends. The CDR3 totals 16 residues.

The V gene is TRBV4-2, the J gene TRBJ2-1; D perhaps matches TRBD2 (5 bases). CDR1 is LGHNA and CDR2 is YNFKEQ in the germline V gene. The V end lost 1 base, the J end lost 0 bases, and 16 bases lay between the germline ends. There are 18 residues in the CDR3. DNA of the CDR3: TGTGCCAGCAGCCAAGTAGGAAAGCGGTTGAGCTCCTACAATGAGCAGTTCTTC. Encoded protein: CASSQVGKRLSSYNEQFF.

This chain connects TRBV5-1 to TRBJ2-6; TRBD2 matches 10 bases. V lost 4 bases to trimming and J lost 4 bases; unmatched junction nucleotides: 11. CDR3 size: 18 residues. Looked up from germline, CDR1 is SGHRS and CDR2 is YFSETQ. CDR3 DNA sequence: TGCGCCAGCAGCCCTCCCCTAGCGGGAGCTGGCGGGGCCAACGTCCTGACTTTC. As protein: CASSPPLAGAGGANVLTF. Full variable domain (remainder filled in from reference TRBV5-1 and TRBJ2-6): KAGVTQTPRYLIKTRGQQVTLSCSPISGHRSVSWYQQTPGQGLQFLFEYFSETQRNKGNFPGRFSGRQFSNSRSEMNVSTLELGDSALYLCASSPPLAGAGGANVLTFGAGSRLTVL.

This clone was seen only a few times. The rearrangement uses TRBV2 and TRBJ2-3; 9 bases align to TRBD2. The V gene end was trimmed by 6 bases and the J gene end by 6 bases; junction bases not matched to a gene: 10. The CDR3 covers 15 residues. Germline CDR1 and CDR2: SNHLY and FYNNEI. The CDR3 spells CASSFVLAGSDTQYF. CDR3 coding DNA: TGTGCCAGCAGCTTTGTGCTAGCGGGGTCTGATACGCAGTATTTT.

In its sample, this clone was seen once. The gene calls are TRBV4-1 and TRBJ1-4; D is perhaps TRBD1 (6 bases). This CDR3 comprises 16 residues. V was trimmed by 4 bases and J by 3 bases, leaving 15 bases between them. Germline V gene sequence: CDR1 MGHRA, CDR2 YSYEKL. The CDR3 DNA reads TGCGCCAGCAGCCCACAGGGAGTCATAGCTAATGAAAAACTGTTTTTT. Its translation: CASSPQGVIANEKLFF.

This clone occurred once. The chain employs TRBV6-5 and TRBJ1-1; 7 positions match TRBD1. The V gene end was trimmed by 8 bases and the J gene end by 2 bases; junction bases not matched to a gene: 5. In germline, CDR1 is MNHEY, CDR2 SVGAGI. CDR3 length: 13 amino acids. The CDR3 loop is CASYRTGNTEAFF. The CDR3 nucleotides are TGTGCCAGCTACCGGACAGGAAACACTGAAGCTTTCTTT.

This rearrangement joins TRBV30 to TRBJ1-6; 7 bases match TRBD1. Germline V lookup: CDR1 GTSNPN, CDR2 SVGIG (reference sequence). The CDR3 has 13 amino acids. Germline trimming cut 0 bases from V and 7 bases from J; bases unmatched to any gene: 0. The CDR3 sequence: CAWSVQGNSPLHF. CDR3 coding DNA: TGTGCCTGGAGTGTACAGGGGAATTCACCCCTCCACTTT.

This clone was counted once. The V gene is TRBV24-1, the J gene TRBJ2-7; TRBD1 aligns across 8 bases. The CDR3 contains 14 residues. The J segment lost 7 bases and the V segment lost 3 bases, leaving 7 bases of the junction unmatched. Germline values: CDR1 KGHDR, CDR2 SFDVKD. The CDR3 loop reads CATSDPGQVYEQYF. CDR3 in DNA: TGTGCCACCAGTGATCCGGGACAGGTCTATGAGCAGTACTTC.

J is TRBJ1-1 and V is TRBV2, with 9 bases aligning to TRBD1. Germline CDR1 SNHLY, CDR2 FYNNEI. V shed 4 bases and J 4 bases; nucleotides not matched to a gene: 4. The CDR3 loop spans 14 amino acids. CDR3 coding DNA: TGTGCCAGCAGTGGACAGGGGGGTATCACTGAAGCTTTCTTT. This sequence encodes CASSGQGGITEAFF.

This clone appeared a few times. The chain links TRBV7-9 to TRBJ1-1; weak D call: TRBD1 (6 bases). The germline V gene has CDR1 SEHNR and CDR2 FQNEAQ (reference sequence). The CDR3 is 15 amino acids. V lost 1 base and J 3 bases, leaving 12 bases between the germline ends. CDR3 sequence (DNA): TGTGCCAGCAGCTTAGACTTAGCAGGGGACACTGAAGCTTTCTTT. It is translated as CASSLDLAGDTEAFF.

This rearrangement joins TRBV27 to TRBJ1-2; 7 bases line up with TRBD1. The CDR3 totals 15 residues. The germline gives CDR1 MNHEY, CDR2 SMNVEV (reference sequence). Germline trimming cut 5 bases from V and 4 bases from J; bases unmatched to any gene: 10. The CDR3: CASSGIQGELYGYTF. CDR3 sequence (DNA): TGTGCCAGCAGTGGGATTCAGGGGGAACTCTATGGCTACACCTTC.

This rearrangement joins TRBV3-1 (or the pseudogene TRBV3-2) to TRBJ2-7; 9 positions agree with TRBD1. Germline trimming cut 1 base from V and 13 bases from J; bases unmatched to any gene: 8. Germline CDR1 LGHDT, CDR2 YNNKEL (reference sequence). The CDR3 length is 13 residues. The CDR3 DNA reads TGTGCCAGCAGCCAAGCCGGGACAGGGATTTTTTACTTC. The encoded protein is CASSQAGTGIFYF.

V and J are TRBV10-3 and TRBJ2-5; D possibly corresponds to TRBD1 (6 bases). Trimming took 1 base from V and 7 from J, leaving 13 bases between them. Per germline, CDR1 ENHRY and CDR2 SYGVKD. CDR3 size: 14 residues. CDR3: CAISELVGGWTQYF. For the CDR3, the DNA is TGTGCCATCAGTGAGTTGGTAGGGGGATGGACCCAGTACTTC.

V gene TRBV19 combines with J gene TRBJ2-5; 7 bases fit TRBD2. CDR1 is LNHDA, CDR2 SQIVND, per germline (reference sequence). V shed 6 bases and J 5 bases; nucleotides not matched to a gene: 0. The CDR3 sequence is 11 residues long. CDR3 nucleotides: TGTGCCAGTAGGGGAGGGGAGACCCAGTACTTC. This codes for CASRGGETQYF.

The chain uses TRBV19 and TRBJ1-5; no clear D. The CDR3 is 14 residues long. V shed 6 bases and J shed 5 bases, with 14 bases lying between them. CDR1 LNHDA and CDR2 SQIVND come from the germline V gene (reference sequence). CDR3 in amino acids: CASSPRQVDQPQHF. The CDR3 region has the DNA TGTGCCAGTAGCCCCCGGCAGGTGGATCAGCCCCAGCATTTT.

This clone was seen only once. This rearrangement joins TRBV3-1 (or the pseudogene TRBV3-2) to TRBJ1-4, with a possible D match to TRBD1 (5 bases). CDR1 LGHDT and CDR2 YNNKEL come from the germline V gene (reference sequence). The CDR3 consists of 16 residues. Trimming shortened V by 3 bases and J by 0 bases, and 11 bases separated the two germline ends. The CDR3 sequence: CASSHPPTATNEKLFF. For the CDR3, the DNA is TGTGCCAGCAGCCACCCTCCGACAGCAACTAATGAAAAACTGTTTTTT.

Only one count was recorded for this clone. The rearrangement joins TRBV6-5 to TRBJ2-5; 10 positions agree with TRBD2. V lost 2 bases, J lost 5 bases, and 8 bases stayed unmatched. The CDR3 has 16 residues. Germline assignment: CDR1 MNHEY and CDR2 SVGAGI. In DNA form, the CDR3 reads TGTGCCAGCAGTTACGTACCTAGCGGGAGCAGTGAGACCCAGTACTTC. Residues: CASSYVPSGSSETQYF.